Presented here are 13 T cell receptor beta chains from one specimen sequenced in a study of cytomegalovirus exposure and HLA in healthy donors. Amplification used 60 Vbeta primers and 13 Jbeta primers. TCRdb's copy holds only in-frame clones and misses some; the assay was immunoSEQ multiplex PCR. The repertoire has 100,000 to 150,000 clones, about two thirds of them found once; the top ten carry approximately 4.8%. The specimen sequenced was PBMCs. The receptors originated from a man in his sixties in good health and CMV-seropositive.

The V call is TRBV19, the J call TRBJ1-5; 7 bases map to TRBD1. In germline, CDR1 is LNHDA, CDR2 SQIVND (reference sequence). Germline trimming cut 5 bases from V and 1 base from J; bases unmatched to any gene: 5. The CDR3 totals 15 residues. Written as DNA, the CDR3 is TGTGCCAGTAGTGGACAGGACCAAAGCAATCAGCCCCAGCATTTT. As protein: CASSGQDQSNQPQHF.

V is TRBV10-3 and J is TRBJ2-7; TRBD2 aligns across 11 bases. CDR3 length: 15 amino acids. Trimming took 5 bases from V and 2 from J; bases not matched to a gene: 5. CDR1 and CDR2 from the germline V gene are ENHRY and SYGVKD. The CDR3, as DNA: TGTGCCATCAGTCCCGGGACTAGCGGTCCCTACGAGCAGTACTTC. Translated: CAISPGTSGPYEQYF.

This clone was seen only a few times. The CDR3: CASSLAEASGTDTQYF. In DNA, the CDR3 is TGCGCCAGCAGCTTGGCCGAGGCTTCTGGCACAGATACGCAGTATTTT. This rearrangement joins TRBV5-1 to TRBJ2-3; D is ambiguous. V was trimmed by 0 bases and J by 1 base, leaving 12 bases between them. This CDR3 spans 16 amino acids. CDR1 and CDR2 from the germline V gene are SGHRS and YFSETQ.

The chain recombines TRBV5-1 with TRBJ2-1; 10 positions agree with TRBD2. The germline CDR1 and CDR2 sequences are SGHRS and YFSETQ. V lost 6 bases to trimming and J lost 12 bases; unmatched junction nucleotides: 15. The CDR3 extends over 15 amino acids. As DNA, the CDR3 is TGCGCCAGCAAAAGGTCGAGCGGGGGGGGCGGCGGGCAGTTCTTC. Its protein product is CASKRSSGGGGGQFF.

V is TRBV5-1 and J is TRBJ2-1; 11 bases map to TRBD2. Germline V gene lookup returns CDR1 SGHRS and CDR2 YFSETQ. V trimming: 4 bases; J trimming: 6 bases; junction bases outside the gene matches: 0. The CDR3 is made up of 13 amino acids. CDR3 coding DNA: TGCGCCAGCAGCACTAGCGGGGGCAATGAGCAGTTCTTC. It is translated as CASSTSGGNEQFF.

The chain employs TRBV28 and TRBJ1-5; D is possibly TRBD1 (6 bases). V lost 6 bases and J 5 bases, leaving 11 bases between the germline ends. Germline V gene sequence: CDR1 MDHEN, CDR2 SYDVKM. The CDR3 extends over 13 amino acids. For the CDR3, the DNA is TGTGCCAGCAGGAGGGGGATGGATCAGCCCCAGCATTTT. Protein sequence: CASRRGMDQPQHF.

This clone has just a few counts. The chain joins TRBV7-9 to TRBJ2-3, with 9 bases matching TRBD1. Per the germline V gene, CDR1 is SEHNR and CDR2 is FQNEAQ (reference sequence). The CDR3 has 17 amino acids. V gave up 2 bases and J gave up 2 bases; unmatched junction bases: 8. The CDR3 protein is CASSLHGQGLTTDTQYF. The CDR3 coding sequence is TGTGCCAGCAGCTTACACGGACAGGGGCTGACCACAGATACGCAGTATTTT.

The CDR3 spells CASSEGARDGVYGYTF. The CDR3 nucleotides are TGTGCCAGCAGCGAAGGGGCGCGGGACGGAGTATATGGCTACACCTTC. The chain uses TRBV4-2 and TRBJ1-2, with a possible D match to TRBD1 (5 bases). The V and J ends lost 5 bases and 5 bases respectively, with 21 bases between them. The CDR3 consists of 16 residues. Germline CDR1 and CDR2: LGHNA and YNFKEQ.

The rearrangement joins TRBV11-2 to TRBJ2-1; a possible D gene is TRBD2 (7 bases). This CDR3 has 15 residues. The V and J ends lost 5 bases and 5 bases respectively, with 16 bases between them. Germline V gene lookup returns CDR1 SGHAT and CDR2 FQNNGV. CDR3 region: CASSLLRGPHNEQFF. CDR3 sequence (DNA): TGTGCCAGCAGCCTATTGCGGGGGCCGCACAATGAGCAGTTCTTC.

V and J are TRBV28 and TRBJ1-5; 10 positions match TRBD1. CDR3 size: 15 residues. In germline, CDR1 is MDHEN, CDR2 SYDVKM. The ends lost 3 bases at V and 5 bases at J; junction bases unmatched: 4. CDR3 amino acids: CASSFWDRGDQPQHF. For the CDR3, the DNA is TGTGCCAGCAGTTTTTGGGACAGGGGAGATCAGCCCCAGCATTTT. Using reference TRBV28 and TRBJ1-5 for the parts outside the CDR3, the full variable domain is DVKVTQSSRYLVKRTGEKVFLECVQDMDHENMFWYRQDPGLGLRLIYFSYDVKMKEKGDIPEGYSVSREKKERFSLILESASTNQTSMYLCASSFWDRGDQPQHFGDGTRLSIL.

The rearrangement joins TRBV19 to TRBJ2-5; the D is unclear. The end of the DNA aligns better with TRBJ2-7, so the J call may be wrong. Germline V gives CDR1 LNHDA, CDR2 SQIVND (reference sequence). The CDR3 covers 13 residues. CDR3 nucleotide sequence: TGTGCCAGTAGTCGAGGCATTGCCTACGAGCAGTACTTC. Its protein is CASSRGIAYEQYF.

This chain connects TRBV2 to TRBJ2-5; TRBD1 agrees at 7 bases. Germline V gives CDR1 SNHLY, CDR2 FYNNEI. The length of the CDR3 is 15 residues. V was clipped by 5 bases and J by 3 bases; unmatched bases: 9. In DNA, the CDR3 is TGTGCCAGCAGTCGACAGGGCCTGCGGGAAGAGACCCAGTACTTC. This translates into CASSRQGLREETQYF.

This clone was detected once. The chain couples TRBV5-1 to TRBJ2-3, with 11 bases that match TRBD2. Trimming removed 0 bases from V and 6 bases from J; junction bases left unmatched: 6. Germline V gene sequence: CDR1 SGHRS, CDR2 YFSETQ. The CDR3 is made up of 16 amino acids. The CDR3 loop is CASSLAGTSGADTQYF. The DNA for the CDR3 is TGCGCCAGCAGCTTGGCCGGGACTAGCGGAGCGGATACGCAGTATTTT.